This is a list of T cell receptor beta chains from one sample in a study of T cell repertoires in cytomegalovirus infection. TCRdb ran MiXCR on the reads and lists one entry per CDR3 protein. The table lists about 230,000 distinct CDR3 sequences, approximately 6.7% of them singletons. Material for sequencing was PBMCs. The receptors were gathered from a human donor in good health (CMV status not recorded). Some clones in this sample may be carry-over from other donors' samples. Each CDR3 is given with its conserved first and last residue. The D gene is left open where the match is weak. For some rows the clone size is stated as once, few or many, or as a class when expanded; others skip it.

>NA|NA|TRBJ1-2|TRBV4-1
TGCGCCAGCAGCCAAGATGCTGGGGACAACTATGGCTACACCTTC
CASSQDAGDNYGYTF
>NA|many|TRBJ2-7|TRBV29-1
TGCAGCGTTGAATTGGCCCGCGGAGGCAGCTACGAGCAGTACTTC
CSVELARGGSYEQYF
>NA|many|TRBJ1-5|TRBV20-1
TGCAGTGCTAGGCTGTCACAGGTCAATCAGCCCCAGCATTTT
CSARLSQVNQPQHF
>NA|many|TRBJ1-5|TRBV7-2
TGTGCCAGCAGCTTACAGGGCTATAGCAATCAGCCCCAGCATTTT
CASSLQGYSNQPQHF
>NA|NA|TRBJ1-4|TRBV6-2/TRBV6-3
TGTGCCAGCAGCCGTTACCCGACGGCTAATGAAAAACTGTTTTTT
CASSRYPTANEKLFF
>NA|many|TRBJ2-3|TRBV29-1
TGCAGCGTGCGCAGGGGCCCCGGGGGGACAGATACGCAGTATTTT
CSVRRGPGGTDTQYF
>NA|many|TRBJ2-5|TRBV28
TGTGCCAGCAGTTTGATGGGGGCTCGGGAGACCCAGTACTTC
CASSLMGARETQYF
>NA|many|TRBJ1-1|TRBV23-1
TGCGCCAGCAGCCCAAGGGGGGCTTTGAACACTGAAGCTTTCTTT
CASSPRGALNTEAFF
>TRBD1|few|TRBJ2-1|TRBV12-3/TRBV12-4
TGTGCCAGCAGAATTGTTCTGCACCGGGACAGGGGGCGGGAGGAGCAGTTCTTC
CASRIVLHRDRGREEQFF
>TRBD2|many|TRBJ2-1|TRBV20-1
TGCAGTGCTAGAGACCCCCGGCTAGCGGGGGTAGGGAATGAGCAGTTCTTC
CSARDPRLAGVGNEQFF
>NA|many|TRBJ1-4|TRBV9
TGTGCCAGCAGCGTAGGAGGGAGTCTTGCTAATGAAAAACTGTTTTTT
CASSVGGSLANEKLFF
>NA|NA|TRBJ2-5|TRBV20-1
TGCAGTGCCTCGGGTCAGGGGTTAGAGACCCAGTACTTC
CSASGQGLETQYF
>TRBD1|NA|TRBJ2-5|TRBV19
TGTGCCACCCAAGAGGGGACAGGGTGGTCACGGGAGACCCAGTACTTC
CATQEGTGWSRETQYF
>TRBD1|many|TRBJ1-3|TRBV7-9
TGTGCCAGCAGCCGGACAGGGGTCTTCTCTGGAAACACCATATATTTT
CASSRTGVFSGNTIYF
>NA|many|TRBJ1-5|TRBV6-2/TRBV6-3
TGTGCCAGCAGTTACTCGAGTCGGGGGGCGAATCAGCCCCAGCATTTT
CASSYSSRGANQPQHF
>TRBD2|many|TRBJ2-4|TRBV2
TGTGCCAGCAGCCCAGTCGGGGGGACGGTTACCGGTTTAGGAAACATTCAGTACTTC
CASSPVGGTVTGLGNIQYF
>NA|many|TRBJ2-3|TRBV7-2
TGTGCCAGCAAACCCCCAGGGTTAGTCGATACGCAGTATTTT
CASKPPGLVDTQYF
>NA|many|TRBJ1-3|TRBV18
TGTGCCAGCTCACCACCTCTCCCCTCTGGAAACACCATATATTTT
CASSPPLPSGNTIYF
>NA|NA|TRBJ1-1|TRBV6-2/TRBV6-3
TGTGCCAGCAGTTTCTCGACCTTCGACACTGAAGCTTTCTTT
CASSFSTFDTEAFF
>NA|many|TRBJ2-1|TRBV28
TGTGCCAGCAGTTTCGAGGGGCCAAGCTCCTACAATGAGCAGTTCTTC
CASSFEGPSSYNEQFF
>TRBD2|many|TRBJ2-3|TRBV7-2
TGTGCCAGCACCCGTGAGCTTGCTAGCGGACTCACAGATACGCAGTATTTT
CASTRELASGLTDTQYF
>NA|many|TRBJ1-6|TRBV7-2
TGTGCCAGCAGTTTAAGACAGCCAACCTATAATTCACCCCTCCACTTT
CASSLRQPTYNSPLHF
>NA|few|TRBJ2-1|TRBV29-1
TGCAGCGTTATCAAGGCCTACAATGAGCAGTTCTTC
CSVIKAYNEQFF
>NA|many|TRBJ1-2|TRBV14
TGTGCCAGCTCCGTGCTTCGGGGTCCAGTTGGTGGCTACACCTTC
CASSVLRGPVGGYTF
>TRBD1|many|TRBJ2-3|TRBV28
TGTGCCAGCAGTTTAATCCAAGCAGGGGGAGATACGCAGTATTTT
CASSLIQAGGDTQYF
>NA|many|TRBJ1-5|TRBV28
TGTGCCAGCAGTCCCGGACGGCAGCCCCAGCATTTT
CASSPGRQPQHF
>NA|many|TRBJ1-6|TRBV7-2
TGTGCCAGCAGCTTAGCGTTTCTTTCACCCCTCCACTTT
CASSLAFLSPLHF
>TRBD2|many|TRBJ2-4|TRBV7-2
TGTGCCACCCGCCTAACGGGGGGGGAAAACATTCAGTACTTC
CATRLTGGENIQYF
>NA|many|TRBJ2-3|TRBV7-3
TGTGCCAGCAGCCCCCCCGGATACCGAGGATCAGATACGCAGTATTTT
CASSPPGYRGSDTQYF
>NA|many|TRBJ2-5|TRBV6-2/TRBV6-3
TGTGCCACCGAACTTAGGGGAACGGAGACCCAGTACTTC
CATELRGTETQYF
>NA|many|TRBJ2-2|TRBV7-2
TGTGCCAGCACCCTACAGGGATCCGCGAACACCGGGGAGCTGTTTTTT
CASTLQGSANTGELFF
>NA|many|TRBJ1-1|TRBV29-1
TGCAGCGTCCGGGGGATTGTTGGAGGCACTGAAGCTTTCTTT
CSVRGIVGGTEAFF
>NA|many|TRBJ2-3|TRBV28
TGTGCCAGCATTAATACACGGGGCAGGCTGACAGATACGCAGTATTTT
CASINTRGRLTDTQYF
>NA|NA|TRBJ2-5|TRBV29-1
TGCAGCGTTTCGGAGACCCAGTACTTC
CSVSETQYF
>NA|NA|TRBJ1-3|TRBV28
TGTGCCAGCAATGCCCTCACAGGGAGCTCTGGAAACACCATATATTTT
CASNALTGSSGNTIYF
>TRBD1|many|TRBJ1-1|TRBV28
TGTGCCAGCAGCACCCCAAGGGGGCAAGCTTTCTTT
CASSTPRGQAFF
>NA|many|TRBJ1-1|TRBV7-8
TGTGCCAGCAGCTGGGGACGGATGAACACTGAAGCTTTCTTT
CASSWGRMNTEAFF
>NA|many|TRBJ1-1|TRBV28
TGTGCCAGCAGTTTTTCCGACAGCAGGCCTGAAGCTTTCTTT
CASSFSDSRPEAFF
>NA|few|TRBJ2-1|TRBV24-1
TGTGCCACCAGTGATTTCCCGGGGGCCGCCTACAATGAGCAGTTCTTC
CATSDFPGAAYNEQFF
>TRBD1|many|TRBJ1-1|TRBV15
TGTGCCACCAGCAGAGCCGGGACAGGGGACACTGAAGCTTTCTTT
CATSRAGTGDTEAFF
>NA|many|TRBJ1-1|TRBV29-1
TGCAGCGTTGTTAGATGGGTAGTGAACACTGAAGCTTTCTTT
CSVVRWVVNTEAFF
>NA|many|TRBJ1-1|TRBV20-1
TGCAGTGCTAGAGACCTCGGGGGGCTTGAAGCTTTCTTT
CSARDLGGLEAFF
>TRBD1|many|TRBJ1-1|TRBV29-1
TGCAGCGCCGGAACAGGGGGCGCTGGAAGGGGCGAAGCTTTCTTT
CSAGTGGAGRGEAFF
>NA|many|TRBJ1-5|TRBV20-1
TGCAGTGCTAGAGATGGGGCGGACAGTGCCCGTCGGGGGCCCCAGCATTTT
CSARDGADSARRGPQHF
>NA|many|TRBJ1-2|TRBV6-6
TGTGCCAGCAGTTATATTGGTGGCTACACCTTC
CASSYIGGYTF
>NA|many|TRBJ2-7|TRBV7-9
TGTGCCAGCAGCTCCCTAAGGGACTTTAGACCCTACGAGCAGTACTTC
CASSSLRDFRPYEQYF
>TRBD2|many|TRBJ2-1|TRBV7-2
TGTGCCAGCAGCCTACTAGCGGGGGGGCCTTGGGAGCAGTTCTTC
CASSLLAGGPWEQFF
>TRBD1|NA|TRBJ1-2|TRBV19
TGTGCCAGTAGTACCTCGGGACAGGGTCTCTATGGCTACACCTTC
CASSTSGQGLYGYTF
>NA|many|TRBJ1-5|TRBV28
TGTGCCAGCAGTTTAGTAGCTGGGGTTGGAAATCAGCCCCAGCATTTT
CASSLVAGVGNQPQHF